This T cell receptor (beta chain) emerged from a study of blood T cells in healthy people across ages. A second PCR of about 6 to 12 cycles used a sample-barcoded 5' primer and a J-beta primer mix. In TCRdb, the 5' RACE reads were re-called with MiXCR into one record per CDR3 protein. The table shows fewer than 800,000 distinct CDR3 sequences, with more than 20% occurring only once. The same data also contributed to another study, on T cells of mothers and their children. That study reports: The donors comprised six children and their three healthy Caucasian mothers. Thymic selection, a shaping force on TCR recombination output, acts similarly in related and unrelated pairs. Overlap measured in related mother-child pairs was slightly, non-significantly higher than in unrelated pairs.

This sequence originates from a boy aged 5-17 years in good health. The sequencing sample was made of blood.

This CDR3 reads CASSPSLGGAHNEQFF. The CDR3 DNA sequence: TGTGCCAGCTCCCCTTCGTTGGGAGGGGCCCACAATGAGCAGTTCTTC. V usage is TRBV18 and J usage is TRBJ2-1, with 7 bases that match TRBD2. The germline CDR1 and CDR2 sequences are KGHSH and LQKENI. Unmatched junction bases numbered 13, after V lost 6 bases and J lost 5 bases. The CDR3 has 16 amino acids.